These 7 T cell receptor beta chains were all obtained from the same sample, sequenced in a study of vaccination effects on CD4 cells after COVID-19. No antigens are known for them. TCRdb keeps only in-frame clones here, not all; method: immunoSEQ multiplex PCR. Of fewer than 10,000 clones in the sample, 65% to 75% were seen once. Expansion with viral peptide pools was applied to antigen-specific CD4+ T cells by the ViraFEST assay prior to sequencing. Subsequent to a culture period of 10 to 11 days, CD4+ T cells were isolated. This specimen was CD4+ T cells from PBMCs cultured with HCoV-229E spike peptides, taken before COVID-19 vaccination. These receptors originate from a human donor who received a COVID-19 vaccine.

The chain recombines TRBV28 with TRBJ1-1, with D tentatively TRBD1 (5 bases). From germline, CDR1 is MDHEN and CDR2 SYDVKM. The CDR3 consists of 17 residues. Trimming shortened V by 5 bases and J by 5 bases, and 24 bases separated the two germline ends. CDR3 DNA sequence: TGTGCCAGCAGTATTATTGCAGGGCACGGTAGAAAAACTGAAGCTTTCTTT. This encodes CASSIIAGHGRKTEAFF.

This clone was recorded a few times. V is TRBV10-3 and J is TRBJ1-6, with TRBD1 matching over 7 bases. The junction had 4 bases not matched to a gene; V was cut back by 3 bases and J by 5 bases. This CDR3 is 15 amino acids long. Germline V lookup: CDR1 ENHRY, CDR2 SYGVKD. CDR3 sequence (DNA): TGTGCCATCAGTGATTCCGGGACAGATAATTCACCCCTCCACTTT. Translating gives CAISDSGTDNSPLHF.

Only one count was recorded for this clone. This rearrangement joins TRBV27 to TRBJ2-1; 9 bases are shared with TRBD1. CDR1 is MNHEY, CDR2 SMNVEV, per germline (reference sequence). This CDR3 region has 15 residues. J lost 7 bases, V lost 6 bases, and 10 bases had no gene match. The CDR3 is CASRDAGTGSNEQFF. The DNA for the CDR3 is TGTGCCAGCAGAGATGCCGGGACAGGGTCTAATGAGCAGTTCTTC.

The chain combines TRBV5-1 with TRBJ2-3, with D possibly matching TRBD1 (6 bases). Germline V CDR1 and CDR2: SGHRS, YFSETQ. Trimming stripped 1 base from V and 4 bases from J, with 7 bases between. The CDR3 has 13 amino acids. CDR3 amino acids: CASSLSGADTQYF. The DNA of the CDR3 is TGCGCCAGCAGCTTGTCAGGGGCAGATACGCAGTATTTT.

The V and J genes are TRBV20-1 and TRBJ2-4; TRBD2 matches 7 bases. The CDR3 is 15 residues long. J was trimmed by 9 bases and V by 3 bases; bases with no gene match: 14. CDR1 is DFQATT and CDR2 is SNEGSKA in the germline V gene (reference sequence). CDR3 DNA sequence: TGCAGTGCTAGTGCGGGAGCGCAGGCGGGAAGCATTCAGTACTTC. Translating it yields CSASAGAQAGSIQYF.

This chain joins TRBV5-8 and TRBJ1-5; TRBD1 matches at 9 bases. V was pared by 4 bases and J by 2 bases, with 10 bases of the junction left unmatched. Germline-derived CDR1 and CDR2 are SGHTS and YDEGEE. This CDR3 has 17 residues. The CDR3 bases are TGTGCCAGCAGCAGGCGGACAGGGGCGGGAGGCAATCAGCCCCAGCATTTT. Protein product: CASSRRTGAGGNQPQHF.

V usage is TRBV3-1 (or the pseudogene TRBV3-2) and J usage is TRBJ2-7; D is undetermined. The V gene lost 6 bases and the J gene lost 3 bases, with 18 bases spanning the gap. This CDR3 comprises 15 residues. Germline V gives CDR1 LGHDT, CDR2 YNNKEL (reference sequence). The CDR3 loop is CASRRTPGGVYEQYF. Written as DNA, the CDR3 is TGTGCCAGCAGGCGAACTCCGGGTGGGGTCTACGAGCAGTACTTC.